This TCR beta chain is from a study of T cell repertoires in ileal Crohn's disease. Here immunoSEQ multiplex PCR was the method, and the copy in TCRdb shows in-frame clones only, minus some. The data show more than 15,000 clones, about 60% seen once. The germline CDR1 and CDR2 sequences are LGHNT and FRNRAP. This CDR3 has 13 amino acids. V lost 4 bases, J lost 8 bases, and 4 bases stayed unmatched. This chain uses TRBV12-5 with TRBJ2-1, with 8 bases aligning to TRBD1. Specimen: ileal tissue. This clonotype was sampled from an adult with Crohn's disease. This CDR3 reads CASGSDRVHEQFF. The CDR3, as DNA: TGTGCTAGTGGTTCGGACAGGGTCCATGAGCAGTTCTTC.